The present T cell receptor beta chain was sequenced within a study of resident and recirculating memory T cells in vitiligo. Study background: Epidermis came from shave biopsies of lesional and nonlesional sites, plus PBMCs. Genomic DNA was extracted from whole homogenized samples, with no cell sorting. Study-wide results and caveats: Different lesions suggested infiltration by different T cell clones.

Patients' lesions had not changed for the previous 6 months. On this clone: Its antigen is as yet unknown.

Generated by immunoSEQ multiplex PCR, the TCRdb table keeps only in-frame clones and is missing some. The repertoire holds tens of thousands of clones, with around 90% as singletons. The V end was cut by 6 bases, the J end by 1 base, with 11 bases between. The CDR3 consists of 14 residues. Germline CDR1 MDHEN, CDR2 SYDVKM. The material sequenced was blood. The clonotype originates from a male donor with vitiligo. The V and J genes are TRBV28 and TRBJ2-3; D uncertain. The DNA of the CDR3 is TGTGCCAGCAGCCTCTCTCCCGGCACAGATACGCAGTATTTT. Protein: CASSLSPGTDTQYF.